Listed below are T cell receptor beta chains from one sample, sequenced in a study of Ad26.COV2.S vaccination and SARS-CoV-2 variants. Clones were read by immunoSEQ multiplex PCR, and TCRdb kept only the in-frame ones, dropping some. The table shows roughly 380,000 clones, with around 86% occurring only once. The sample consisted of peripheral blood, taken in a trial of Ad26.COV2.S vaccine versus placebo. These TCRs come from a person between 18 and 59 years old who received the Ad26.COV2.S COVID-19 vaccine or a placebo. The CDR3 runs from the conserved cysteine through the conserved F or W. D genes are given only for firm matches. Clone size is not always given. Where it is, it says once, few, many or a class for expanded clones.

>TRBV11-2|TRBJ2-1|TRBD1|-
TGTGCCAGTAGCTTGGACAGGGCTGTCTATGAGCAGTTCTTC
CASSLDRAVYEQFF
>TRBV12-3/TRBV12-4|TRBJ2-5|-|once
TGTGCCAGCAGTCTGGAGCGAGAGACCCAGTACTTC
CASSLERETQYF
>TRBV18|TRBJ1-5|-|few
TGTGCCAGCTCACCCGACGTCAATCAGCCCCAGCATTTT
CASSPDVNQPQHF
>TRBV6-5|TRBJ1-2|-|-
TGTGCCAGCAGTAATGAGGGGAAGGGCTACACCTTC
CASSNEGKGYTF
>TRBV5-4|TRBJ1-2|-|-
TGTGCCAGCAGCGGCGAGGGAGGTGCCTATGGCTACACCTTC
CASSGEGGAYGYTF
>TRBV29-1|TRBJ2-7|-|-
TGCAGCGTGGCGCTAGCAGCTTACGAGCAGTACTTC
CSVALAAYEQYF
>TRBV9|TRBJ2-2|-|-
TGTGCCAGCAGCTCGCGGGGGCAGGGGGCAACCGGGGAGCTGTTTTTT
CASSSRGQGATGELFF
>TRBV7-9|TRBJ1-1|-|-
TGTGCCAGCAGCCTCACAGGGAACACTGAAGCTTTCTTT
CASSLTGNTEAFF
>TRBV29-1|TRBJ1-2|-|-
TGCAGCGTCGAGGACAGAGTTTATAACTATGGCTACACCTTC
CSVEDRVYNYGYTF
>TRBV6-4|TRBJ1-1|-|-
TGTGCCAGCAACCCAGTAGGGCTGACTTCCCTAACCGGACCGAACACTGAAGCTTTCTTT
CASNPVGLTSLTGPNTEAFF
>TRBV4-1|TRBJ1-5|TRBD1|-
TGCGCCAGCAGCCCCGACAGGGATCAGCCCCAGCATTTT
CASSPDRDQPQHF
>TRBV19|TRBJ1-5|-|few
TGTGCCAGTAGTATAGTCAACTGGGTGACGGTAATGGCAGATCAGCCCCAGCATTTT
CASSIVNWVTVMADQPQHF
>TRBV19|TRBJ1-1|-|-
TGTGCCAGTAGCGACATCGGGTTAGGCACTGAAGCTTTCTTT
CASSDIGLGTEAFF
>TRBV6-5|TRBJ1-6|TRBD1|-
TGTGCCAGCAGCCGACAGGGTTATTCACCCCTCCACTTT
CASSRQGYSPLHF
>TRBV27|TRBJ1-5|TRBD1|-
TGTGCCAGCAGTTTTGGCACAGGGGGGGATCAGCCCCAGCATTTT
CASSFGTGGDQPQHF
>TRBV5-1|TRBJ1-5|TRBD1|few
TGCGCCAGCAAACAGGGGGACAATCAGCCCCAGCATTTT
CASKQGDNQPQHF
>TRBV20-1|TRBJ2-3|TRBD2|-
TGCAGTGCTAGTCGGACTAGAAGGGACACAGATACGCAGTATTTT
CSASRTRRDTDTQYF
>TRBV19|TRBJ1-2|-|-
TGTGCCAGTAGTATCCCAGACCTGGGAGGCTACACCTTC
CASSIPDLGGYTF
>TRBV15|TRBJ2-6|TRBD1|-
TGTGCCACCAGCAGAGATGTTGGGACAGGTGTCTCTGGGGCCAACGTCCTGACTTTC
CATSRDVGTGVSGANVLTF
>TRBV13|TRBJ1-3|-|-
TGTGCCAGCAGCTTAGAGTTATCTGGAAACACCATATATTTT
CASSLELSGNTIYF
>TRBV5-4|TRBJ1-2|-|-
TGTGCCAGCAGCCCAAACGATGGTGGCAGAACTAACTATGGCTACACCTTC
CASSPNDGGRTNYGYTF
>TRBV30|TRBJ1-6|-|-
TGTGCCCAAAGGGGGGAGGGTTCACCCCTCCACTTT
CAQRGEGSPLHF
>TRBV15|TRBJ1-2|-|-
TGTGCCACCAGCAGAGATATCGTGAGGGACTATGGCTACACCTTC
CATSRDIVRDYGYTF
>TRBV5-8|TRBJ2-1|-|-
TGTGCCGGGGGTACCTACAATGAGCAGTTCTTC
CAGGTYNEQFF
>TRBV7-9|TRBJ2-7|-|-
TGTGCCAGCAGCTGGAAGGACGAGCAGTACTTC
CASSWKDEQYF
>TRBV4-1|TRBJ1-4|-|-
TGCGCCAGCAGCCAAGAGGTTTTGCAGGGAAGGAGTGAAAAACTGTTTTTT
CASSQEVLQGRSEKLFF
>TRBV7-9|TRBJ1-3|-|-
TGTGCCAGCAGCTTAGACAATGGAAACACCATATATTTT
CASSLDNGNTIYF
>TRBV5-6|TRBJ2-1|TRBD2|-
TGTGCCAGCAGCTTTGGGACTAGCGGGGGCTTAGTCGATGAGCAGTTCTTC
CASSFGTSGGLVDEQFF
>TRBV27|TRBJ1-1|-|-
TGTGCCAGCAGGTCACAGGGAGTCGGCACTGAAGCTTTCTTT
CASRSQGVGTEAFF
>TRBV5-1|TRBJ2-7|TRBD2|-
TGCGCCAGCAGCTTGGGACTAGCGGGGGGGATCTCGGGCCTAACCTACGAGCAGTACTTC
CASSLGLAGGISGLTYEQYF
>TRBV2|TRBJ2-3|-|-
TGTGCCAGCAATCCAGATACGCAGTATTTT
CASNPDTQYF
>TRBV6-5|TRBJ1-1|TRBD1|-
TGTGCCAGCAGCACTGGACAGGGGAGTACTGAAGCTTTCTTT
CASSTGQGSTEAFF
>TRBV6-5|TRBJ1-6|TRBD1|-
TGTGCCAGCACCCCCGGACAGGCCAATTCACCCCTCCACTTT
CASTPGQANSPLHF
>TRBV7-8|TRBJ2-5|TRBD2|once
TGTGCCAGCAGCCGTAGCGGGGACTCCCAAGAGACCCAGTACTTC
CASSRSGDSQETQYF
>TRBV6-4|TRBJ2-3|-|-
TGTGCCAGCAGTGACGGGGGGCCCACAGATACGCAGTATTTT
CASSDGGPTDTQYF
>TRBV4-3|TRBJ2-1|TRBD2|-
TGCGCCAGCAGCCTTAGCGGGGGATACAATGAGCAGTTCTTC
CASSLSGGYNEQFF
>TRBV7-3|TRBJ2-1|-|-
TGTGCCAGCAGCTTAGGCGGGGGCCTCCCAGAGGAGCAGTTCTTC
CASSLGGGLPEEQFF
>TRBV5-1|TRBJ2-7|-|-
TGCGCCAGCAGCCAGGAGGAAAGGTCCTACGAGCAGTACTTC
CASSQEERSYEQYF
>TRBV6-1|TRBJ1-2|-|-
TGTGCCAGCAGTGAAGCCCCTGACGCGTCTAACTATGGCTACACCTTC
CASSEAPDASNYGYTF
>TRBV6-5|TRBJ1-5|TRBD1|-
TGTGCCAGCAGGAAGACAGGGCGCAATCAGCCCCAGCATTTT
CASRKTGRNQPQHF
>TRBV9|TRBJ1-3|TRBD1|-
TGTGCCAGCAGCCCACTCACAGGGGAAACTGGAAACACCATATATTTT
CASSPLTGETGNTIYF
>TRBV7-2|TRBJ1-2|-|-
TGTGCCAGCAGCCCCCCGGGCTTCTATGGCTACACCTTC
CASSPPGFYGYTF
>TRBV27|TRBJ2-1|TRBD2|once
TGTGCCAGCAGTTTAGCCCTAGCGGGGTTGAGCAATGAGCAGTTCTTC
CASSLALAGLSNEQFF
>TRBV10-1|TRBJ1-2|-|-
TGCGCCAGCAAGATGGACAGAGACGACTATGGCTACACCTTC
CASKMDRDDYGYTF
>TRBV9|TRBJ2-2|TRBD1|-
TGTGCCACCCTGGGACAGGGTACGGGGACCGGGGAGCTGTTTTTT
CATLGQGTGTGELFF
>TRBV18|TRBJ2-7|TRBD1|-
TGTGCCAGCTCACCATCTCAATCGGGACAGGGGGGCTACGAGCAGTACTTC
CASSPSQSGQGGYEQYF
>TRBV11-2|TRBJ1-1|-|once
TGTGCCAGCAGCTTAGCATCCCAAGTGGGCACTGAAGCTTTCTTT
CASSLASQVGTEAFF
>TRBV19|TRBJ2-7|TRBD1|-
TGTGCCAGTAGTCCCGGGACAGCATTTTACGAGCAGTACTTC
CASSPGTAFYEQYF
>TRBV5-8|TRBJ2-3|-|-
TGTGCCAGCAGCTCCCACGTACGGGTCAGCATAGCAGATACGCAGTATTTT
CASSSHVRVSIADTQYF
>TRBV30|TRBJ2-5|-|-
TGTGCCTGGAGTCCCTCGACAGCCGTTGGGGAGACCCAGTACTTC
CAWSPSTAVGETQYF
>TRBV6-1|TRBJ1-1|-|-
TGTGCCAGCAGTGAGACAGGGAACACTGAAGCTTTCTTT
CASSETGNTEAFF
>TRBV24-1|TRBJ2-3|TRBD1|-
TGTGCCACAAGTCCCGGGACAGGGGAAGATACGCAGTATTTT
CATSPGTGEDTQYF
>TRBV19|TRBJ2-1|TRBD1|-
TGTGCCAGTAGTAAGGACAGGGGGCTGGTGGATGAGCAGTTCTTC
CASSKDRGLVDEQFF
>TRBV4-1|TRBJ2-7|TRBD1|-
TGCGCCAGCAGCCCGACGATAATGACAGGGCAATACGAGCAGTACTTC
CASSPTIMTGQYEQYF
>TRBV7-9|TRBJ1-1|TRBD1|-
TGTGCCAGCAGCTTAGACAGGACAGGGGGCACTGAAGCTTTCTTT
CASSLDRTGGTEAFF
>TRBV30|TRBJ1-2|TRBD1|-
TGTGCCTGGAGTGAATCAGGGGGGCCAAACTATGGCTACACCTTC
CAWSESGGPNYGYTF
>TRBV2|TRBJ2-4|TRBD1|-
TGTGCCAGCAGGGACAGGGGGCCTGGAAACATTCAGTACTTC
CASRDRGPGNIQYF
>TRBV12-5|TRBJ1-2|-|-
TGTGCTAGTGGGTATCCAACGGCGGCTTCTAACTATGGCTACACCTTC
CASGYPTAASNYGYTF